The 25 T cell receptor beta chains reported below all come from one sample, sequenced in a study of control samples from healthy donors and cancer patients. Measured with immunoSEQ multiplex PCR; TCRdb has only the in-frame clones, and not every one. The table lists approximately 82,000 clones, 90% to 95% of them singletons, with 1.3% in the top ten. Sequencing was performed on PBMCs. These receptors were taken from a woman aged 40 to 50 with lung cancer.

The CDR3 DNA reads as TGTGCCAGCAGTGAGCCTACAGGGGCGAACACTGAAGCTTTCTTT. Its translation is CASSEPTGANTEAFF. The V gene is TRBV25-1, the J gene TRBJ1-1, with 7 positions matching TRBD1. The V segment lost 3 bases and the J segment 1 base; nucleotides outside the gene matches: 5. CDR1 is MGHDK and CDR2 is SYGVNS in the germline V gene. The CDR3 covers 15 residues.

This sequence joins TRBV2 and TRBJ2-1, with 14 bases that match TRBD2. V lost 5 bases and J lost 8; bases outside the gene matches: 5. The germline V gene has CDR1 SNHLY and CDR2 FYNNEI. The CDR3 spans 15 residues. The CDR3 DNA sequence: TGTGCCAGCAGTCCAAGACTAGCGGGGGGGGATGAGCAGTTCTTC. Amino acids: CASSPRLAGGDEQFF. Full variable domain (rest looked up from reference TRBV2 and TRBJ2-1): EPEVTQTPSHQVTQMGQEVILRCVPISNHLYFYWYRQILGQKVEFLVSFYNNEISEKSEIFDDQFSVERPDGSNFTLKIRSTKLEDSAMYFCASSPRLAGGDEQFFGPGTRLTVL.

The V gene is TRBV13, the J gene TRBJ2-5; D gene unclear. CDR3 length: 12 residues. Germline assignment: CDR1 PRHDT and CDR2 FYEKMQ (reference sequence). With 5 bases removed from V and 5 bases from J, the gap between germline ends came to 9 bases. The CDR3: CASSPKGETQYF. CDR3 nucleotides: TGTGCCAGCAGCCCAAAAGGGGAGACCCAGTACTTC.

The chain is built from TRBV7-6 and TRBJ2-3; 11 nucleotides align to TRBD2. The CDR3 is made up of 20 amino acids. Germline V lookup: CDR1 SGHVS, CDR2 FNYEAQ. The V gene end was trimmed by 0 bases and the J gene end by 4 bases; junction bases not matched to a gene: 15. The CDR3 protein is CASSLAPRVAGGPEADTQYF. The CDR3 region has the DNA TGTGCCAGCAGCTTAGCCCCACGGGTAGCGGGGGGGCCGGAGGCAGATACGCAGTATTTT. Drawing the rest from reference TRBV7-6 and TRBJ2-3, the complete variable domain is GAGVSQSPRYKVTKRGQDVALRCDPISGHVSLYWYRQALGQGPEFLTYFNYEAQQDKSGLPNDRFSAERPEGSISTLTIQRTEQRDSAMYRCASSLAPRVAGGPEADTQYFGPGTRLTVL.

This clone has a single count. This sequence joins TRBV13 and TRBJ2-4; D remains ambiguous. This CDR3 comprises 11 residues. Germline-derived CDR1 and CDR2 are PRHDT and FYEKMQ (reference sequence). V gave up 2 bases and J gave up 11 bases, with 7 bases separating them. This CDR3 is CASSLKGVQYF. The CDR3 bases are TGTGCCAGCAGCTTAAAGGGTGTTCAGTACTTC.

This chain uses TRBV6-2 or TRBV6-3 with TRBJ2-3; D unclear. V was cut by 6 bases and J by 4 bases, with 5 bases left in between. Germline CDR1 MNHEY, CDR2 SVGEGT. The CDR3 is 11 amino acids. CDR3 protein: CASSLPDTQYF. CDR3 coding DNA: TGTGCCAGCAGCCTCCCAGATACGCAGTATTTT.

This clone showed up just once. The rearrangement uses TRBV19 and TRBJ2-2; no clear D. Between the trimmed V and J ends, which lost 7 bases and 5 bases, there was a span of 8 bases. The germline gives CDR1 LNHDA, CDR2 SQIVND (reference sequence). CDR3 size: 12 residues. DNA for the CDR3: TGTGCCAGTAAGGCCCGGACCGGGGAGCTGTTTTTT. This gives the protein CASKARTGELFF. Drawing the rest from reference TRBV19 and TRBJ2-2, the complete variable domain is DGGITQSPKYLFRKEGQNVTLSCEQNLNHDAMYWYRQDPGQGLRLIYYSQIVNDFQKGDIAEGYSVSREKKESFPLTVTSAQKNPTAFYLCASKARTGELFFGEGSRLTVL.

The CDR3 sequence is CASSPSASTGELFF. CDR3 nucleotides: TGTGCCAGCAGCCCTAGCGCGTCCACCGGGGAGCTGTTTTTT. V is TRBV3-1 (or the pseudogene TRBV3-2) and J is TRBJ2-2; the D gene is possibly TRBD2 (6 bases). The CDR3 spans 14 residues. Germline V lookup: CDR1 LGHDT, CDR2 YNNKEL (reference sequence). V was clipped by 4 bases and J by 4 bases, with 10 bases between them.

J is TRBJ2-3 and V is TRBV27; D is unresolved. The CDR3 extends over 16 amino acids. Germline V lookup: CDR1 MNHEY, CDR2 SMNVEV (reference sequence). Trimming pared 11 bases from V and 4 bases from J, leaving 25 bases between. CDR3: CASAWAASAHPDTQYF. In nucleotides, the CDR3 is TGTGCCTCCGCCTGGGCGGCTAGTGCTCACCCAGATACGCAGTATTTT.

The CDR3 loop is CASRLQGATEAFF. CDR3 nucleotide sequence: TGTGCCAGCAGGTTACAGGGGGCCACTGAAGCTTTCTTT. V is TRBV3-1 (or the pseudogene TRBV3-2) and J is TRBJ1-1; 9 positions agree with TRBD1. The length of the CDR3 is 13 residues. The V segment lost 6 bases and the J segment 4 bases; nucleotides outside the gene matches: 3. Germline-derived CDR1 and CDR2 are LGHDT and YNNKEL (reference sequence).

V usage is TRBV28 and J usage is TRBJ1-2; D is possibly TRBD1 (6 bases). The V end lost 5 bases, the J end lost 4 bases, and 8 bases lay between the germline ends. The CDR3 sequence is 12 residues long. The germline gives CDR1 MDHEN, CDR2 SYDVKM. CDR3 protein: CASSRTAYGYTF. CDR3 coding DNA: TGTGCCAGCAGTAGGACAGCCTATGGCTACACCTTC.

This chain uses TRBV6-5 with TRBJ1-4, with D unclear. The germline V and J ends were trimmed by 3 bases and 6 bases, with 11 bases remaining between them. CDR1 and CDR2 (germline): MNHEY, SVGAGI. This CDR3 is built from 14 residues. CDR3 sequence: CASSYEGRDEKLFF. CDR3 DNA: TGTGCCAGCAGTTATGAGGGCCGGGATGAAAAACTGTTTTTT.

The rearrangement uses TRBV14 and TRBJ2-1; D ambiguous. The CDR3 runs 18 residues. V lost 0 bases to trimming and J lost 7 bases, with 22 bases between them. The germline V gene has CDR1 SGHDN and CDR2 FVKESK. CDR3 amino acids: CASSQEGPSAAARNEQFF. The CDR3 DNA is TGTGCCAGCAGCCAAGAAGGCCCCTCGGCGGCCGCTAGAAATGAGCAGTTCTTC.

V gene TRBV24-1 combines with J gene TRBJ1-2, with a possible D match to TRBD1 (6 bases). Germline V gives CDR1 KGHDR, CDR2 SFDVKD. This CDR3 has 16 amino acids. Trimming removed 5 bases from V and 8 bases from J, with 23 bases in between. The CDR3: CATSADGRGANWGYTF. In DNA, the CDR3 is TGTGCCACCAGTGCTGATGGCCGGGGGGCGAATTGGGGCTACACCTTC.

This clone occurred a few times. The V and J genes are TRBV6-2 or TRBV6-3 and TRBJ1-4; D is possibly TRBD1 (5 bases). CDR1 and CDR2 from the germline V gene are MNHEY and SVGEGT. Deletions cut 5 bases from V and 10 bases from J, with 8 bases between. This CDR3 is built from 11 residues. The CDR3 sequence: CASSTGGKLFF. In DNA, the CDR3 is TGTGCCAGCAGTACAGGCGGAAAACTGTTTTTT.

This chain connects TRBV2 to TRBJ1-1, with 7 bases matching TRBD1. This CDR3 is 14 amino acids long. The trim removed 7 bases at V and 0 bases at J, leaving 5 bases unmatched. Germline V gives CDR1 SNHLY, CDR2 FYNNEI. The CDR3 nucleotides read TGTGCCAGCACCCAACAGGGGATGAACACTGAAGCTTTCTTT. This encodes CASTQQGMNTEAFF.

The chain links TRBV18 to TRBJ2-1, with D unclear. This CDR3 is built from 13 residues. V gave up 4 bases and J gave up 10 bases, with 14 bases separating them. Germline V gene data show CDR1 as KGHSH and CDR2 as LQKENI. CDR3 sequence reads: CASSRSLGLEQFF. The CDR3 nucleotides read TGTGCCAGCTCACGTTCGCTAGGTCTCGAGCAGTTCTTC. The complete variable domain, with remaining parts taken from reference TRBV18 and TRBJ2-1, reads NAGVMQNPRHLVRRRGQEARLRCSPMKGHSHVYWYRQLPEEGLKFMVYLQKENIIDESGMPKERFSAEFPKEGPSILRIQQVVRGDSAAYFCASSRSLGLEQFFGPGTRLTVL.

The genes are TRBV2 and TRBJ1-5; D is ambiguous. Germline V gives CDR1 SNHLY, CDR2 FYNNEI. The CDR3 is made up of 16 amino acids. Trimming took 4 bases from V and 0 from J, leaving 13 bases between them. The DNA of the CDR3 is TGTGCCAGCAGTGCTTCGAGGTTAAATAGCAATCAGCCCCAGCATTTT. As protein: CASSASRLNSNQPQHF.

The chain employs TRBV12-3 or TRBV12-4 and TRBJ2-3, with unresolved D. The CDR3 is 13 amino acids. V was shortened by 7 bases and J by 10 bases, with 18 bases between the two germline ends. The CDR3 reads CASKMGNKVAQYF. Written as DNA, the CDR3 is TGTGCCAGCAAAATGGGGAATAAGGTGGCGCAGTATTTT.

The rearrangement joins TRBV7-9 to TRBJ1-4, with D maybe TRBD1 (6 bases). Germline-derived CDR1 and CDR2 are SEHNR and FQNEAQ (reference sequence). This CDR3 spans 13 amino acids. The V end lost 11 bases, the J end lost 7 bases, and 17 bases lay between the germline ends. CDR3 DNA sequence: TGTGCCTGTTGGCGGGGGGCGGGTGAAAAACTGTTTTTT. It yields the protein CACWRGAGEKLFF.

This chain joins TRBV19 and TRBJ1-1, with D maybe TRBD1 (6 bases). CDR1 LNHDA and CDR2 SQIVND come from the germline V gene (reference sequence). Trimming cost V 5 bases and J 2 bases, with 12 bases left between them. The CDR3 is 14 amino acids. CDR3 DNA sequence: TGTGCCAGTAGTTCTCGGACAGTAAACACTGAAGCTTTCTTT. As protein: CASSSRTVNTEAFF.

This chain uses TRBV10-3 with TRBJ1-5; TRBD1 agrees at 9 bases. This CDR3 has 16 residues. V gave up 3 bases and J gave up 4 bases; unmatched junction bases: 7. Per germline, CDR1 ENHRY and CDR2 SYGVKD. CDR3 sequence: CAISEPQTGGNQPQHF. The CDR3 bases are TGTGCCATCAGTGAACCCCAGACAGGGGGGAATCAGCCCCAGCATTTT.

The V gene is TRBV11-2, the J gene TRBJ2-3, with 10 positions matching TRBD2. The CDR3 contains 17 residues. Trimming removed 2 bases from V and 3 bases from J; junction bases left unmatched: 8. The germline V gene has CDR1 SGHAT and CDR2 FQNNGV. CDR3 DNA sequence: TGTGCCAGCAGCTTACCCCGGCTAGCGGGGGATACAGATACGCAGTATTTT. Encoded protein: CASSLPRLAGDTDTQYF.

The chain combines TRBV28 with TRBJ1-5, with D perhaps matching TRBD1 (5 bases). V dropped 3 bases and J dropped 2 bases, with 20 bases sitting between them. This CDR3 spans 18 amino acids. Germline CDR1 and CDR2: MDHEN and SYDVKM. The chain's CDR3 is CASSFAGTFGTGNQPQHF. The CDR3 coding sequence is TGTGCCAGCAGTTTCGCCGGGACCTTTGGGACGGGCAATCAGCCCCAGCATTTT.

The rearrangement links TRBV20-1 to TRBJ1-1; D gene unclear. The CDR3 runs to 18 residues. With 3 bases removed from V and 0 bases from J, the gap between germline ends came to 23 bases. Germline values: CDR1 DFQATT, CDR2 SNEGSKA (reference sequence). This CDR3 reads CSASVISPWGYMNTEAFF. DNA of the CDR3: TGCAGTGCTAGTGTGATCTCCCCTTGGGGATACATGAACACTGAAGCTTTCTTT.